The next 18 T cell receptor beta chains were all read from a single sample in a study of CD8+CD57+ T cells in acquired aplastic anemia. The use of genomic DNA as template underpinned the TCR beta VDJ and CDR3 profiling. TCRdb recomputed calls from the reads with MiXCR, one row per CDR3 protein. In the table there are about 420,000 distinct CDR3 sequences, 65% to 80% of which are singletons. Sequenced sample: sorted CD4+, CD8+, or CD8+CD57+ T cells (not recorded which) from PBMCs. These receptor sequences come from a human donor in good health, serving as a control.

This clonotype was detected once. CDR3 DNA: TGCAGTGCTAGTGAACTGACAGGGAGGCGAGCTGAAGCTTTCTTT. This sequence encodes CSASELTGRRAEAFF. The chain couples TRBV20-1 to TRBJ1-1, with TRBD1 identical over 7 bases. Germline V gene sequence: CDR1 DFQATT, CDR2 SNEGSKA (reference sequence). J lost 6 bases, V lost 3 bases, and 13 bases had no gene match. CDR3 length equals 15 residues.

In its sample, this clonotype was seen many times. J is TRBJ1-6 and V is TRBV10-3; a possible D gene is TRBD1 (6 bases). Per germline, CDR1 ENHRY and CDR2 SYGVKD. Trimming pared 2 bases from V and 8 bases from J, leaving 10 bases between. This CDR3 has 14 amino acids. In DNA, the CDR3 is TGTGCCATCAGTGAGGGCGGGGGCGATTCACCCCTCCACTTT. It is translated as CAISEGGGDSPLHF.

A word on this clonotype: No conserved phenylalanine or tryptophan is present at the end of the CDR3, so a read error is the likely explanation. It is unclear where the CDR3 begins or ends on the DNA, so no DNA is shown, and the CDR3 is as TCRdb lists it. The gene calls are TRBV10-3 and TRBJ2-2; TRBD1 was called by the table and not checked on the DNA. The CDR3 totals 16 residues, both ends included. CDR1 ENHRY and CDR2 SYGVKD come from the germline V gene. The CDR3 region is CAISAPGTGSSFGLFS.

The rearrangement uses TRBV7-9 and TRBJ1-2; D gene unclear. The CDR3 extends over 11 amino acids. Germline values: CDR1 SEHNR, CDR2 FQNEAQ (reference sequence). V lost 9 bases and J lost 7, with 12 bases in between. The CDR3 nucleotides are TGTGCCAGTTGGGTGGGAAGTGGCTACACCTTC. Protein sequence: CASWVGSGYTF.

This clonotype was counted between two and nine times. The chain joins TRBV15 to TRBJ2-7, with 9 bases lining up with TRBD1. J was trimmed by 2 bases and V by 11 bases; bases with no gene match: 10. CDR3 length: 14 residues. The germline CDR1 and CDR2 sequences are LNHNV and YYDKDF (reference sequence). CDR3 residues: CAPLTGTGPYEQYF. CDR3 bases: TGTGCCCCCCTTACCGGGACAGGGCCCTACGAGCAGTACTTC. The full variable domain, in which reference TRBV15 and TRBJ2-7 provide the parts outside the CDR3, is DAMVIQNPRYQVTQFGKPVTLSCSQTLNHNVMYWYQQKSSQAPKLLFHYYDKDFNNEADTPDNFQSRRPNTSFCFLDIRSPGLGDTAMYLCAPLTGTGPYEQYFGPGTRLTVT.

This clonotype was seen more than once but under ten times. A much larger clone lies a single base off, so this may be a read error. The CDR3 does not end in the conserved phenylalanine or tryptophan, so this is likely a read error. V usage is TRBV12-5 and J usage is TRBJ2-1; D ambiguous. The V end was cut by 0 bases, the J end by 8 bases, with 2 bases between. The length of the CDR3 is 11 residues. In germline, CDR1 is LGHNT, CDR2 FRNRAP. CDR3 amino acids: CASGLVDEQFS. The CDR3 bases are TGTGCTAGTGGTTTGGTGGATGAGCAGTTCTCC.

The chain combines TRBV12-3 or TRBV12-4 with TRBJ2-1, with 7 bases identical to TRBD2. Trimming took 2 bases from V and 6 from J; bases not matched to a gene: 1. There are 13 residues in the CDR3. DNA of the CDR3: TGTGCCAGCAGTTTACCGGGGGGCAATGAGCAGTTCTTC. Protein sequence: CASSLPGGNEQFF.

This chain joins TRBV5-1 and TRBJ2-1, with TRBD2 matching over 10 bases. The CDR3 length is 15 residues. With 3 bases clipped from V and 9 bases from J, the junction kept 9 bases outside the gene matches. CDR1 and CDR2 (germline): SGHRS, YFSETQ. CDR3 nucleotides: TGCGCCAGCAGCTGGGTGAGCGGGGGGGCGGGTGAGCAGTTCTTC. It encodes CASSWVSGGAGEQFF. Based on the CDR3 plus reference TRBV5-1 and TRBJ2-1, the full variable domain is KAGVTQTPRYLIKTRGQQVTLSCSPISGHRSVSWYQQTPGQGLQFLFEYFSETQRNKGNFPGRFSGRQFSNSRSEMNVSTLELGDSALYLCASSWVSGGAGEQFFGPGTRLTVL.

For this clonotype: A much larger clone is a single base away; this may be a read error. This rearrangement joins TRBV4-3 to TRBJ2-5; D uncertain. The germline CDR1 and CDR2 sequences are LGHNA and YSLEER. The length of the CDR3 is 15 residues. The DNA of the CDR3 is TGCGTCAGCAGCCAAACGTACGGATCGCAAGAGACCCAGTACTTC. This gives the protein CVSSQTYGSQETQYF.

This clonotype was recorded a few times. V usage is TRBV2 and J usage is TRBJ1-1; tentatively, D is TRBD1 (6 bases). The CDR3 is made up of 17 amino acids. V lost 1 base, J lost 4 bases, and 19 bases lay in between. Germline V CDR1 and CDR2: SNHLY, FYNNEI. The chain's CDR3 is CASSEGQDCFTSTEAFF. The CDR3 DNA follows: TGTGCCAGCAGTGAAGGACAGGACTGTTTTACGAGCACTGAAGCTTTCTTT.

This clonotype was observed once. The junction differs from germline at one of its ends, possibly a read error. This chain links TRBV15 with TRBJ1-1, with a weak D call TRBD1 (5 bases). Germline lookup yields CDR1 LNHNV and CDR2 YYDKDF (reference sequence). This CDR3 spans 13 amino acids. The CDR3 here is CASSREPTADELF. The CDR3 DNA follows: TGTGCCAGCAGCAGAGAGCCGACAGCTGACGAGCTCTTT. Together with reference TRBV15 and TRBJ1-1, the CDR3 gives the full variable domain: DAMVIQNPRYQVTQFGKPVTLSCSQTLNHNVMYWYQQKSSQAPKLLFHYYDKDFNNEADTPDNFQSRRPNTSFCFLDIRSPGLGDTAMYLCASSREPTADELFGQGTRLTVV.

This clonotype was counted at least ten times. This chain links TRBV7-8 with TRBJ1-3; a possible D gene is TRBD1 (5 bases). In germline, CDR1 is SGHVS, CDR2 FQNEAQ. This CDR3 spans 19 amino acids. The V and J ends lost 1 base and 1 base respectively, with 20 bases between them. CDR3 loop: CASSLDFLGVTQSGNTIYF. DNA of the CDR3: TGTGCCAGCAGCTTAGACTTTTTAGGGGTAACGCAATCTGGAAACACCATATATTTT.

Regarding this clonotype: The CDR3 ends on some other residue instead of the conserved phenylalanine or tryptophan, so this is likely a read error. It is unclear where the CDR3 begins or ends on the DNA, so no DNA is shown, and the CDR3 is as TCRdb lists it. The V gene is TRBV7-7, the J gene TRBJ1-1. Per germline, CDR1 SSHAT and CDR2 FNYEAQ (reference sequence). Both ends counted, the CDR3 spans 13 residues. This chain's CDR3 is CASSPPNEKLFFG.

This clonotype was observed many times. The chain employs TRBV9 and TRBJ1-4; 9 nucleotides match TRBD1. The length of the CDR3 is 15 residues. Trimming removed 0 bases from V and 4 bases from J; junction bases left unmatched: 1. Germline values: CDR1 SGDLS, CDR2 YYNGEE. The CDR3, as DNA: TGTGCCAGCAGCGTAGGGACAGGGGTTAATGAAAAACTGTTTTTT. It specifies CASSVGTGVNEKLFF. The entire variable domain, with the rest obtained from reference TRBV9 and TRBJ1-4, is as follows: DSGVTQTPKHLITATGQRVTLRCSPRSGDLSVYWYQQSLDQGLQFLIQYYNGEERAKGNILERFSAQQFPDLHSELNLSSLELGDSALYFCASSVGTGVNEKLFFGSGTQLSVL.

This clonotype was seen just once. This chain connects TRBV19 to TRBJ2-1, with 7 nucleotides matching TRBD2. V shed 3 bases and J 9 bases; nucleotides not matched to a gene: 2. The CDR3 contains 12 residues. Germline V gene sequence: CDR1 LNHDA, CDR2 SQIVND (reference sequence). The CDR3: CASSMGGSEQFF. The CDR3 DNA is TGTGCCAGTAGTATGGGGGGGAGTGAGCAGTTCTTC. The full variable domain, with the rest looked up from reference TRBV19 and TRBJ2-1, is DGGITQSPKYLFRKEGQNVTLSCEQNLNHDAMYWYRQDPGQGLRLIYYSQIVNDFQKGDIAEGYSVSREKKESFPLTVTSAQKNPTAFYLCASSMGGSEQFFGPGTRLTVL.

J is TRBJ2-6 and V is TRBV20-1, with a possible D match to TRBD2 (5 bases). The CDR3 is 15 amino acids. Trimming removed 3 bases at V and 8 bases at J, with 17 bases between. Germline V CDR1 and CDR2: DFQATT, SNEGSKA (reference sequence). The CDR3 DNA is TGCAGTGCTAGCCCGGCAAGGTTCGGGACCAACGTCCTGACTTTC. Its protein is CSASPARFGTNVLTF.

This clonotype showed up many times. CDR3: CASRPGLAGGDTQYF. DNA for the CDR3: TGTGCCAGCAGGCCGGGGCTAGCGGGGGGAGATACGCAGTATTTT. The rearrangement links TRBV6-5 to TRBJ2-3; 11 bases agree with TRBD2. The CDR3 sequence is 15 residues long. Germline CDR1 MNHEY, CDR2 SVGAGI. The junction had 7 bases not matched to a gene; V was cut back by 6 bases and J by 5 bases.

This clonotype was observed once. No conserved phenylalanine or tryptophan is present at the end of the CDR3, so a read error is the likely explanation. V gene TRBV2 combines with J gene TRBJ1-5, with D possibly TRBD1 on 6 matching bases. CDR1 is SNHLY, CDR2 FYNNEI, per germline. V was clipped by 6 bases and J by 9 bases, with 18 bases between them. The CDR3 spans 14 residues. For the CDR3, the DNA is TGTGCCAGCAGCGCCCATGGAGGGGGTCCGCCCCAGCATGTT. Its protein is CASSAHGGGPPQHV.